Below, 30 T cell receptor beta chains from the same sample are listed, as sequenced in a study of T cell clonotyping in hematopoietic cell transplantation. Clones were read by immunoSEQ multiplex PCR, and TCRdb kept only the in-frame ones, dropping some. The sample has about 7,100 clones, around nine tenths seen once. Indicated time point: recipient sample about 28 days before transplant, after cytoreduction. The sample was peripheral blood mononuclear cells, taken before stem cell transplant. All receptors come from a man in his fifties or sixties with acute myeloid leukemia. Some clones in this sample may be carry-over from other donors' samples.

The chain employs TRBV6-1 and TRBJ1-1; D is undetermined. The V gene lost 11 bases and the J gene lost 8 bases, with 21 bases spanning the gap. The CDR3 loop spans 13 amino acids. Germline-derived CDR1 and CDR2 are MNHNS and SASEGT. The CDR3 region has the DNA TGTGCCGCAAATCACCGAACGACTACGGAAGCTTTCTTT. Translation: CAANHRTTTEAFF.

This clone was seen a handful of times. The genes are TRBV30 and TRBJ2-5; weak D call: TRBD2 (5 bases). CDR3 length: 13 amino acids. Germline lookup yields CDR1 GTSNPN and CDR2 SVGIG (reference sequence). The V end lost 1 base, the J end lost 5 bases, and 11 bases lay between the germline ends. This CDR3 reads CAWSGSGWETQYF. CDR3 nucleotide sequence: TGTGCCTGGAGTGGGAGCGGTTGGGAGACCCAGTACTTC.

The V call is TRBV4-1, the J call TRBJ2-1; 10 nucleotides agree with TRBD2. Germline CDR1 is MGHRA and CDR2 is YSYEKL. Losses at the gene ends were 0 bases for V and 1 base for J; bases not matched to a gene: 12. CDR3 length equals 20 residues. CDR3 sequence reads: CASSQERASGGFLSYNEQFF. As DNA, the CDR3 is TGCGCCAGCAGCCAAGAGAGGGCTAGCGGGGGCTTCTTGTCCTACAATGAGCAGTTCTTC.

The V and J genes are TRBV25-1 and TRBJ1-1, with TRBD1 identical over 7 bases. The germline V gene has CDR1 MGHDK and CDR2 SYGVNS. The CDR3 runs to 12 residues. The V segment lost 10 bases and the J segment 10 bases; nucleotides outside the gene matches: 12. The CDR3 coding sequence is TGTGCCACCTGGACCCCAGGGGGAGGAGCTTTCTTT. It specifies CATWTPGGGAFF.

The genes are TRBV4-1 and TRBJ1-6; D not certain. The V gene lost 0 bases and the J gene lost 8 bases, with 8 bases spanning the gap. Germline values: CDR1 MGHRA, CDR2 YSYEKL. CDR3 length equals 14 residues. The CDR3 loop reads CASSQETPYSPLHF. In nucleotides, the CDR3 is TGCGCCAGCAGCCAAGAGACTCCTTATTCACCCCTCCACTTT.

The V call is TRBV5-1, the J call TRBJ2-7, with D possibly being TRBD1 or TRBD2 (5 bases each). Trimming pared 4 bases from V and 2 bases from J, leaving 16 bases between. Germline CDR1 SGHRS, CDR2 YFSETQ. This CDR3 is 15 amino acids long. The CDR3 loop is CASSRSPGATYEQYF. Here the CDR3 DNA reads TGCGCCAGCAGCCGGTCGCCCGGGGCGACCTACGAGCAGTACTTC.

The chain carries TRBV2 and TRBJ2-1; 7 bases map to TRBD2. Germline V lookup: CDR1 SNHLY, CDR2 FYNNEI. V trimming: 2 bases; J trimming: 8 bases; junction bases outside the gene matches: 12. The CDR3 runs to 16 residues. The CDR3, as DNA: TGTGCCAGCAGTGAACCCCCCGGACTAGTCCCGCATGAGCAGTTCTTC. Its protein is CASSEPPGLVPHEQFF.

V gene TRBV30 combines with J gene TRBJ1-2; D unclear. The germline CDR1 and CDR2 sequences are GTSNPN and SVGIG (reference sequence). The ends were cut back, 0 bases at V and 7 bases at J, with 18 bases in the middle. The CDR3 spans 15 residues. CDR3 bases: TGTGCCTGGAGTGTAGAGAGGGCGCCCGCGGGTGGCTACACCTTC. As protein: CAWSVERAPAGGYTF.

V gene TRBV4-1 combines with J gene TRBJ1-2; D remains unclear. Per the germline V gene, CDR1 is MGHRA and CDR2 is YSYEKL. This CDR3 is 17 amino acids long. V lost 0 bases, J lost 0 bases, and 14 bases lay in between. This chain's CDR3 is CASSQEGWEDSNYGYTF. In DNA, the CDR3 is TGCGCCAGCAGCCAAGAAGGGTGGGAGGACTCTAACTATGGCTACACCTTC.

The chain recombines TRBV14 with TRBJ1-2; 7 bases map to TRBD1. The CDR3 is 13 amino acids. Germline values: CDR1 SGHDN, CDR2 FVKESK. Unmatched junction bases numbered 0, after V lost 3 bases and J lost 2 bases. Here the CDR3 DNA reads TGTGCCAGCAGCCAGGGACAGAACTATGGCTACACCTTC. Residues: CASSQGQNYGYTF.

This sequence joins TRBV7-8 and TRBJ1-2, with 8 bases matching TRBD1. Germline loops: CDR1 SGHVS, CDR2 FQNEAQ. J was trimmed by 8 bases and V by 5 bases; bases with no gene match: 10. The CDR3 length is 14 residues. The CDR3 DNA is TGTGCCAGCAGCGCGGGACAGGCCATGGGCGGCTACACCTTC. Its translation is CASSAGQAMGGYTF.

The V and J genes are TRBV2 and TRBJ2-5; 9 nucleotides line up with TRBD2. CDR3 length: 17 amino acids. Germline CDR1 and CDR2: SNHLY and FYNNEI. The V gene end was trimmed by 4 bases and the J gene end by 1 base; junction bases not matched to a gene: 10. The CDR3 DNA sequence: TGTGCCAGCAGTGTCAGCTTGCGGGGGGGCCCCCAAGAGACCCAGTACTTC. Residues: CASSVSLRGGPQETQYF. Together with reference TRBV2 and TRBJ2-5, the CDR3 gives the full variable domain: EPEVTQTPSHQVTQMGQEVILRCVPISNHLYFYWYRQILGQKVEFLVSFYNNEISEKSEIFDDQFSVERPDGSNFTLKIRSTKLEDSAMYFCASSVSLRGGPQETQYFGPGTRLLVL.

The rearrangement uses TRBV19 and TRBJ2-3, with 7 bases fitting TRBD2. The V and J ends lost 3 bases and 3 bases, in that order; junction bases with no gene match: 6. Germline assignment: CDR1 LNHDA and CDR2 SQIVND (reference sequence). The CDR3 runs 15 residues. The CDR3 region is CASSIVAGRTDTQYF. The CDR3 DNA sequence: TGTGCCAGTAGTATTGTAGCGGGTAGGACAGATACGCAGTATTTT.

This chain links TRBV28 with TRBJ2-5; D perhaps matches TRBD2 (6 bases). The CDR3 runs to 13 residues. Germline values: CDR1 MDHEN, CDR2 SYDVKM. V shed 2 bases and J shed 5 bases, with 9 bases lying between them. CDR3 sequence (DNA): TGTGCCAGCAGTTTACTTGGGAGGGAGACCCAGTACTTC. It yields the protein CASSLLGRETQYF.

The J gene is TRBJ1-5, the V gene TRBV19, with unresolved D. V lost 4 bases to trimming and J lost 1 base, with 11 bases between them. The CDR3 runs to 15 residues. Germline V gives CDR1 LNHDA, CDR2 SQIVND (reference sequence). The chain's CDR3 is CASSTLFRSNQPQHF. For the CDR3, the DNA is TGTGCCAGTAGTACGCTTTTTAGGAGCAATCAGCCCCAGCATTTT. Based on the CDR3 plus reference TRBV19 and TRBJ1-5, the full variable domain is DGGITQSPKYLFRKEGQNVTLSCEQNLNHDAMYWYRQDPGQGLRLIYYSQIVNDFQKGDIAEGYSVSREKKESFPLTVTSAQKNPTAFYLCASSTLFRSNQPQHFGDGTRLSIL.

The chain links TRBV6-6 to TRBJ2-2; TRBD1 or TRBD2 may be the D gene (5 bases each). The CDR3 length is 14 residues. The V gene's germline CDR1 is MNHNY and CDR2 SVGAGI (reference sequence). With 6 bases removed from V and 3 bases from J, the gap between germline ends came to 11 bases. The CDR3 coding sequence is TGTGCCAGCAGAACAGAGGGGTACACCGGGGAGCTGTTTTTT. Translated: CASRTEGYTGELFF.

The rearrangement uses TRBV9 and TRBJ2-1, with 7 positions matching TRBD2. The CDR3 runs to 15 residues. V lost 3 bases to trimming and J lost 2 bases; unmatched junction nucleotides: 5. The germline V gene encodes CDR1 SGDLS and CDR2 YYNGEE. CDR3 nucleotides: TGTGCCAGCAGCGCGTTGGGGACTACCTACAATGAGCAGTTCTTC. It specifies CASSALGTTYNEQFF.

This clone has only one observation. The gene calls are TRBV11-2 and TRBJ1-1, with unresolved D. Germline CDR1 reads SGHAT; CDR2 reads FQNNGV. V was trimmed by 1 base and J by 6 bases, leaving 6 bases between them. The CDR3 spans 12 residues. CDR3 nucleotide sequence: TGTGCCAGCAGCTTAGTAAGCGCTGAAGCTTTCTTT. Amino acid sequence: CASSLVSAEAFF.

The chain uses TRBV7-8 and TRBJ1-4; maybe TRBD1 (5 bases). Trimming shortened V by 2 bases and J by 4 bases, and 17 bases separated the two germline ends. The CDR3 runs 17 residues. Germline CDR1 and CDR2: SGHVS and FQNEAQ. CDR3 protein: CASSLSGRTIGNEKLFF. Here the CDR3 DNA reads TGTGCCAGCAGCTTATCAGGGCGTACCATTGGTAATGAAAAACTGTTTTTT.

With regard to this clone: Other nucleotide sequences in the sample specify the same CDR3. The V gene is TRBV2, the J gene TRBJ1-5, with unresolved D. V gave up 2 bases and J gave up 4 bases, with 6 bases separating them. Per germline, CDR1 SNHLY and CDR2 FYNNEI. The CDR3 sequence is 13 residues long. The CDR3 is CASSELGNQPQHF. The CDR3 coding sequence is TGTGCCAGCAGTGAATTGGGTAATCAGCCCCAGCATTTT.

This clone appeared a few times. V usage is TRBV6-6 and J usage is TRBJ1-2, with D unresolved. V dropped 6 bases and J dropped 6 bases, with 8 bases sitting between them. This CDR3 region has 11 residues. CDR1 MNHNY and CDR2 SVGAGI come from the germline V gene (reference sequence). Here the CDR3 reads CASRFRDGYTF. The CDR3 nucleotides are TGTGCCAGCAGGTTTCGGGATGGCTACACCTTC.

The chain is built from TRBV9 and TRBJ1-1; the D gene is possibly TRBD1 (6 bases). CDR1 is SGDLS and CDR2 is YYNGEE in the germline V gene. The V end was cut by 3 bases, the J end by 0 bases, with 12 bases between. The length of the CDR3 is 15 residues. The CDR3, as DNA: TGTGCCAGCAGCGCCGAGGGGGACATGAACACTGAAGCTTTCTTT. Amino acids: CASSAEGDMNTEAFF. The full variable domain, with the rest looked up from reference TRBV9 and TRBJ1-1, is DSGVTQTPKHLITATGQRVTLRCSPRSGDLSVYWYQQSLDQGLQFLIQYYNGEERAKGNILERFSAQQFPDLHSELNLSSLELGDSALYFCASSAEGDMNTEAFFGQGTRLTVV.

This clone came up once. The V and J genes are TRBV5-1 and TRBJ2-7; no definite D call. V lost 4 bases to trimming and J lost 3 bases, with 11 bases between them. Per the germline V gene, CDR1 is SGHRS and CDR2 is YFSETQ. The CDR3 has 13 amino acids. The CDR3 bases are TGCGCCAGCAGCACCAGGACGGGCTACGAGCAGTACTTC. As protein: CASSTRTGYEQYF.

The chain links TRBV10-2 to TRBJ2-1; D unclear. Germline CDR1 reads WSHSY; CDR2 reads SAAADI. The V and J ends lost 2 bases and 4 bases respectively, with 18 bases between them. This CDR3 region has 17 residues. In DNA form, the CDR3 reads TGCGCCAGCAGTGAGGAGGCATTGATTGTTGGGTACAATGAGCAGTTCTTC. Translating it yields CASSEEALIVGYNEQFF.

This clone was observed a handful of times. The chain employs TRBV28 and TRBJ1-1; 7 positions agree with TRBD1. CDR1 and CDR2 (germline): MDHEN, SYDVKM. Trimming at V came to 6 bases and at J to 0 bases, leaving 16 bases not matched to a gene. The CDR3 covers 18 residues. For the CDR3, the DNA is TGTGCCAGCAGCCCCTTGGCATTGCAGGGGGGCATGAACACTGAAGCTTTCTTT. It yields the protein CASSPLALQGGMNTEAFF.

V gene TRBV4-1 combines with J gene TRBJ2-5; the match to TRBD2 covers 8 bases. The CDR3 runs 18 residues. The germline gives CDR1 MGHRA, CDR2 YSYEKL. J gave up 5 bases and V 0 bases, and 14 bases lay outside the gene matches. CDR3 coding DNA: TGCGCCAGCAGCCAAGATCACCGTCGGGAGGGCCGAAGGGAGACCCAGTACTTC. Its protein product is CASSQDHRREGRRETQYF.

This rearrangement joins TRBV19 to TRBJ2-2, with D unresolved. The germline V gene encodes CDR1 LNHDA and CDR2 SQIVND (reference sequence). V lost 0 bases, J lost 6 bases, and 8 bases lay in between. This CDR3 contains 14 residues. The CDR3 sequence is CASSIDPDPGELFF. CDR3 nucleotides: TGTGCCAGTAGTATAGATCCAGATCCCGGGGAGCTGTTTTTT.

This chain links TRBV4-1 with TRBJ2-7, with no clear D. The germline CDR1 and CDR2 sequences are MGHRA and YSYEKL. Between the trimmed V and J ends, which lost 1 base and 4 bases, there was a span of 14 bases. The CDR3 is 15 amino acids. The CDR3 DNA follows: TGCGCCAGCAGCCAAGTATCCGGACCACCTTACGAGCAGTACTTC. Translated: CASSQVSGPPYEQYF.

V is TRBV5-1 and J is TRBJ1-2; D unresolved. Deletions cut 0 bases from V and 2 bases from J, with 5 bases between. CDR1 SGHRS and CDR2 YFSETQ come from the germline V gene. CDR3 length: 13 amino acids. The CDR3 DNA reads TGCGCCAGCAGCTTGGGTCAAAACTATGGCTACACCTTC. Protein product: CASSLGQNYGYTF.

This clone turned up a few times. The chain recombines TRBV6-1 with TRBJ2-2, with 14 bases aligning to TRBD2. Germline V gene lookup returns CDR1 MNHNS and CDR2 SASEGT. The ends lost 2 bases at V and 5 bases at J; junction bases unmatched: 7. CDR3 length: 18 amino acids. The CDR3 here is CASSEPGLAGARTGELFF. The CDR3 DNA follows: TGTGCCAGCAGTGAACCGGGACTAGCGGGAGCCCGAACCGGGGAGCTGTTTTTT.